This T cell receptor beta chain was captured in a study of T-cell reconstitution after alpha-beta-depleted transplantation in children. Preparation of the TCRbeta library used unique molecular identifiers. TCRdb reprocessed the PCR reads with MiXCR, giving one entry per CDR3 protein. The sample yields about 350,000 distinct CDR3 sequences, roughly 16% seen once. Points from the study as a whole: Reported findings indicate that, about two months after transplant, alpha-beta T cells came from several hundred expanded clones, which were derived from non-depleted graft cells. Counts and diversity of T cells one year after transplant came mostly from newly produced T cells. TCRbeta diversity was high at day 60 in some patients (a result of surviving recipient T cells and thymic progenitors).

V was pared by 0 bases and J by 5 bases, with 6 bases of the junction left unmatched. Germline V lookup: CDR1 SGHKS, CDR2 YYEKEE (reference sequence). This CDR3 comprises 16 residues. In this sample, this clonotype turned up a few times. Its antigen is as yet unknown. The material was PBMCs, mostly from graft donor cells, obtained 360 days after TCRalphabeta/CD19-depleted stem cell transplant. This TCR was recovered from a male patient aged 2-9 years who had a stem cell transplant for acute lymphoblastic leukemia, so the T cells may come from the graft donor. This chain uses TRBV5-5 with TRBJ2-1; 9 bases agree with TRBD2. The CDR3 protein is CASSLAPSGAHNEQFF. The CDR3 DNA sequence: TGTGCCAGCAGCTTGGCGCCTAGCGGGGCGCACAATGAGCAGTTCTTC.